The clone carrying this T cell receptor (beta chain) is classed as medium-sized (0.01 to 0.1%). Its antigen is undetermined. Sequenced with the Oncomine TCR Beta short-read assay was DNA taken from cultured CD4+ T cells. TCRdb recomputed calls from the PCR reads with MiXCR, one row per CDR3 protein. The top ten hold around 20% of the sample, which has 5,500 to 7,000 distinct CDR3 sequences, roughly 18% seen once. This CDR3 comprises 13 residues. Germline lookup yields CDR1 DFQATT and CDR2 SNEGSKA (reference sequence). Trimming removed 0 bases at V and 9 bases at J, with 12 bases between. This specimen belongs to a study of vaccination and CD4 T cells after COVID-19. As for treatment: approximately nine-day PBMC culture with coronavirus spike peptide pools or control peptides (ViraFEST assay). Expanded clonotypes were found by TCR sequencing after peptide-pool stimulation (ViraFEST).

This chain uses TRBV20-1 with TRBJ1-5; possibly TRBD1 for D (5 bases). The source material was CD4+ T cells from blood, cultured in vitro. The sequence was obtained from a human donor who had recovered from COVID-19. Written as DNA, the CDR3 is TGCAGTGCTAGAGAGGCAGCCCAGGGGCCCCAGCATTTT. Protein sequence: CSAREAAQGPQHF.